The entry below gives a single TCR beta chain sequence along with its context. The data belong to a study of cytomegalovirus exposure and HLA in healthy donors. Germline V gene sequence: CDR1 LGHNA, CDR2 YNFKEQ. CDR3 length equals 15 residues. Trimming left V 1 base short and J 0 bases short, with 9 bases between. Method: immunoSEQ multiplex PCR; TCRdb's copy keeps in-frame clones and lacks some. Counted here are about 360,000 clones, roughly 85% occurring once; the ten biggest clones make up roughly 0.83%. The V call is TRBV4-2, the J call TRBJ1-1; D is uncertain. The source material was PBMCs. The clonotype comes from a woman younger than 30 in good health and CMV-seronegative. The CDR3 loop reads CASSQGAPLNTEAFF. Written as DNA, the CDR3 is TGTGCCAGCAGCCAAGGGGCCCCTCTGAACACTGAAGCTTTCTTT.